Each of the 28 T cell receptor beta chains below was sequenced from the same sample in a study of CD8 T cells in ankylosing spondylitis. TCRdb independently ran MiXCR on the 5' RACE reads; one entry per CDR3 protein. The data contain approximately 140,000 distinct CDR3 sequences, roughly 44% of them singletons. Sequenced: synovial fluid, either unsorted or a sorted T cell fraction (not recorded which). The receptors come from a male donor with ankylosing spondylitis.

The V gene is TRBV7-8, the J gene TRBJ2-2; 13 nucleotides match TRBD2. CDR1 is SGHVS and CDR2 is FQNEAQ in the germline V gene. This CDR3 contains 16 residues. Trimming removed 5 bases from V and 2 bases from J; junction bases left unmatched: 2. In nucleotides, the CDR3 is TGTGCCAGCAGCCCGGGACTAGCGGGAAACACCGGGGAGCTGTTTTTT. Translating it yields CASSPGLAGNTGELFF.

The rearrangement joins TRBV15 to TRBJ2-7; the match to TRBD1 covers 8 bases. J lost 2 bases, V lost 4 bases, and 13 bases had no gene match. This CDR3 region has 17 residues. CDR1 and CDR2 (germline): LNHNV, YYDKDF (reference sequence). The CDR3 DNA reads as TGTGCCACCAGCACAAACGCCTGGACAGGGATTCCCTACGAGCAGTACTTC. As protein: CATSTNAWTGIPYEQYF.

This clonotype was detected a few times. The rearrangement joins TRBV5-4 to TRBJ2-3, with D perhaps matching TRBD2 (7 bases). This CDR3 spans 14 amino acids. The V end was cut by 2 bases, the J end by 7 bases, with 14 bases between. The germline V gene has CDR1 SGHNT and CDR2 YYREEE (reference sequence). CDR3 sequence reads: CASSLQGGMNTQYF. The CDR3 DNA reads TGTGCCAGCAGCTTACAGGGAGGGATGAATACGCAGTATTTT.

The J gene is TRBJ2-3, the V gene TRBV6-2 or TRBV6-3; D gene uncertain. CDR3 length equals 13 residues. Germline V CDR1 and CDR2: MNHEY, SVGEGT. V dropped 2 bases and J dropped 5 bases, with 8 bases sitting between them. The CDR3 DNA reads TGTGCCAGCAGTTACATCGTGAGAGATACGCAGTATTTT. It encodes CASSYIVRDTQYF.

The CDR3 bases are TGTGCCAGCAGTTTAGCCCCCATGAGGGGCAGCGAGCAGTACTTC. Its translation: CASSLAPMRGSEQYF. The chain employs TRBV12-3 or TRBV12-4 and TRBJ2-7, with D perhaps being TRBD1 or TRBD2 (5 bases each). Trimming cost V 0 bases and J 6 bases, with 15 bases left between them. This CDR3 has 15 amino acids.

The CDR3 region is CASSSGLLRDQLREQYF. CDR3 DNA sequence: TGCGCCAGCAGCTCTGGACTACTCCGGGACCAACTGCGCGAGCAGTACTTC. The chain links TRBV5-1 to TRBJ2-7; possible D gene TRBD2, 6 bases. CDR1 is SGHRS, CDR2 YFSETQ, per germline. This CDR3 contains 17 residues. V lost 3 bases and J lost 6, with 25 bases in between.

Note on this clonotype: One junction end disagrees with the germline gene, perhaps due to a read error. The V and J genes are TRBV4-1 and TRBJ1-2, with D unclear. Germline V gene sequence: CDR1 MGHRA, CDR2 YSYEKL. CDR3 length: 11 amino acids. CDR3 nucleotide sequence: TGCGCCAGCAGCCATCTGTGGACCAGGTACTTC. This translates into CASSHLWTRYF.

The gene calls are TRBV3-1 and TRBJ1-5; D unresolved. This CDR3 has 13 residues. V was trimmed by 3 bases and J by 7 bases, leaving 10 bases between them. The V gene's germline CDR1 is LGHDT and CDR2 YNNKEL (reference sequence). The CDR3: CASSHYGRQPQHF. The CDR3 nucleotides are TGTGCCAGCAGCCATTACGGGCGGCAGCCCCAGCATTTT.

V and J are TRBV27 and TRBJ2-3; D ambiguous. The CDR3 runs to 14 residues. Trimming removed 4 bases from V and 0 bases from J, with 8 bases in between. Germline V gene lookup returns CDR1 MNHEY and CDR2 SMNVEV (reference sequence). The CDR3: CASSSESSTDTQYF. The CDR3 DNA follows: TGTGCCAGCAGTTCTGAAAGTAGCACAGATACGCAGTATTTT.

The CDR3 DNA reads as TGTGCCAGCAGTTCAGTCCCCGAGGGGGGCATCCACGAGCAGTACTTC. Translating it yields CASSSVPEGGIHEQYF. The chain is built from TRBV28 and TRBJ2-7; D tentatively fits TRBD1 or TRBD2 (6 bases each). V lost 4 bases and J lost 5, with 21 bases in between. Germline V gene lookup returns CDR1 MDHEN and CDR2 SYDVKM. The CDR3 totals 16 residues.

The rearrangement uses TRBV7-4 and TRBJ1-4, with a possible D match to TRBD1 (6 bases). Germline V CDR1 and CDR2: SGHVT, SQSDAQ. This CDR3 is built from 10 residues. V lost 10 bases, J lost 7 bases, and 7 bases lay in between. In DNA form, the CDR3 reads TGTGCCATACAGGGTGAAAAACTGTTTTTT. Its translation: CAIQGEKLFF.

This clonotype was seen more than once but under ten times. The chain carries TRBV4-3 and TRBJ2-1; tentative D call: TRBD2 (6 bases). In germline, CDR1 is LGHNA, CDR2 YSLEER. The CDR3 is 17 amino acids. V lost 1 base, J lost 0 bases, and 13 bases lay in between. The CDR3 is CASSQVRRALSYNEQFF. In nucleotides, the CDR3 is TGCGCCAGCAGCCAAGTACGGAGGGCCCTCTCCTACAATGAGCAGTTCTTC.

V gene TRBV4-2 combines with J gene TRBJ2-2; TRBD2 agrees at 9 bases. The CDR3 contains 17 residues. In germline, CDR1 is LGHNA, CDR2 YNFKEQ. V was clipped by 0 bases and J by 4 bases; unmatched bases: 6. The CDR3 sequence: CASSQDLAGGLTGELFF. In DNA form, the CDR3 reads TGTGCCAGCAGCCAAGATCTGGCGGGGGGGCTCACCGGGGAGCTGTTTTTT.

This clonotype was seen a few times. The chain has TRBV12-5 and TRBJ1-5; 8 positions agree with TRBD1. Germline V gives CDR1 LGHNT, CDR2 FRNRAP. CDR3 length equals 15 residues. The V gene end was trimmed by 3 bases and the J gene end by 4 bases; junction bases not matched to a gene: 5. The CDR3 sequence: CASGFRTGLNQPQHF. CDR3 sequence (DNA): TGTGCTAGTGGTTTCCGGACAGGGTTAAATCAGCCCCAGCATTTT. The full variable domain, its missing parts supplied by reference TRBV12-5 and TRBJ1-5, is DARVTQTPRHKVTEMGQEVTMRCQPILGHNTVFWYRQTMMQGLELLAYFRNRAPLDDSGMPKDRFSAEMPDATLATLKIQPSEPRDSAVYFCASGFRTGLNQPQHFGDGTRLSIL.

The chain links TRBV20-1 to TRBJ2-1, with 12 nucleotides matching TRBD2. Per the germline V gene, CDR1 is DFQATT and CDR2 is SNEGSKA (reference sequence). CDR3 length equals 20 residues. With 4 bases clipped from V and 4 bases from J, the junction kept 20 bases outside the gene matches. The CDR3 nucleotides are TGCAGTGCTATCTTGGAGAGTACTAGCGGGGGGTTTTTCGTTTACAATGAGCAGTTCTTC. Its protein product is CSAILESTSGGFFVYNEQFF.

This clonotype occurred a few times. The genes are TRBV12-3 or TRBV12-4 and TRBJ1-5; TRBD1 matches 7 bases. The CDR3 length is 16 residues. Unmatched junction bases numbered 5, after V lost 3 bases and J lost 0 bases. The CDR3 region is CASSFPGGYSNQPQHF. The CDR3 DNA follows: TGTGCCAGCAGTTTCCCAGGGGGGTATAGCAATCAGCCCCAGCATTTT.

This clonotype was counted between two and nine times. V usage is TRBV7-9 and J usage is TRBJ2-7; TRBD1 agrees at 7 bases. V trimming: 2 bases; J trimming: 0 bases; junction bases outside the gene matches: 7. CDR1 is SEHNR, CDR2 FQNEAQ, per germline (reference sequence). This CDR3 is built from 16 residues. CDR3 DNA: TGTGCCAGCAGCTTAACAGGGGCATATCGCTCCTACGAGCAGTACTTC. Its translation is CASSLTGAYRSYEQYF.

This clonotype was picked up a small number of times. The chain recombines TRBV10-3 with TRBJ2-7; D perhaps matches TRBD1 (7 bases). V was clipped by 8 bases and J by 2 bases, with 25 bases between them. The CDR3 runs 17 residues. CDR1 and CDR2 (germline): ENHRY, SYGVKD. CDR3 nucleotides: TGTGCCATCTCCCAGGGGGGACCGACGGTGGGGACCTACGAGCAGTACTTC. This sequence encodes CAISQGGPTVGTYEQYF.

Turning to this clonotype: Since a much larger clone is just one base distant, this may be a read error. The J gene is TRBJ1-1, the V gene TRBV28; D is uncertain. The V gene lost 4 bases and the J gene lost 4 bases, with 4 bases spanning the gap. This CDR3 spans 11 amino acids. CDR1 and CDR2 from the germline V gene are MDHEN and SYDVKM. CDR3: CASSSGTEAFF. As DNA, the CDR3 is TGTGCCAGCAGTTCCGGCACTGAAGCTTTCTTT.

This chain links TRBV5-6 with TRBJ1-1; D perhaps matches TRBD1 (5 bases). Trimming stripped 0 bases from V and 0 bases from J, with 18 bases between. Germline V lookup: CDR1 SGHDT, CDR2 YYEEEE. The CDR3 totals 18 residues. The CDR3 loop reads CASSLAARDGPMNTEAFF. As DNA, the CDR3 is TGTGCCAGCAGCTTGGCCGCAAGGGACGGACCGATGAACACTGAAGCTTTCTTT.

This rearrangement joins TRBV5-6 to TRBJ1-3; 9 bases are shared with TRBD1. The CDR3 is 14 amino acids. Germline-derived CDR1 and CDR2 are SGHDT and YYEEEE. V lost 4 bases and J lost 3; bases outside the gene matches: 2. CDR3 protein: CASSATGGGNTIYF. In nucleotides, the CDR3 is TGTGCCAGCAGCGCGACAGGGGGTGGAAACACCATATATTTT.

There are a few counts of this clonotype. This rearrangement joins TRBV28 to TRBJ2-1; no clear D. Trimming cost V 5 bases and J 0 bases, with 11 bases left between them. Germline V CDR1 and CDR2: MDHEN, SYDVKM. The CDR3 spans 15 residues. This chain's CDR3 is CASSTPYLSYNEQFF. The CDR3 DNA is TGTGCCAGCAGTACCCCCTACCTCTCCTACAATGAGCAGTTCTTC.

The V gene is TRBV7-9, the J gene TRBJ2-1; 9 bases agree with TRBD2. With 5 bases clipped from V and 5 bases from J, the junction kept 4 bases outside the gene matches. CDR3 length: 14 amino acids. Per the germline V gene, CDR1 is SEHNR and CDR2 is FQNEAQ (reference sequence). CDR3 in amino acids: CASSALAGDNEQFF. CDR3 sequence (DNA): TGTGCCAGCAGCGCCTTAGCGGGGGACAATGAGCAGTTCTTC.

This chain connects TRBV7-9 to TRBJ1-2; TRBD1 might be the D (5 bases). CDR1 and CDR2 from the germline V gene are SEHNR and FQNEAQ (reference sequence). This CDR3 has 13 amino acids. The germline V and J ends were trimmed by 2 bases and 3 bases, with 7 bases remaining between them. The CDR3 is CASSLWGDYGYTF. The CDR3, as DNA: TGTGCCAGCAGCTTATGGGGGGACTATGGCTACACCTTC.

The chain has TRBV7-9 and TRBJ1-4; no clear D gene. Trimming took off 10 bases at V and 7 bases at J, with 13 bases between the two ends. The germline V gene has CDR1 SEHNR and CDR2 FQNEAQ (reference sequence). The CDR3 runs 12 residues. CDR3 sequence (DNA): TGTGCCACCTCCCAGCGGGCTGAAAAACTGTTTTTT. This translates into CATSQRAEKLFF. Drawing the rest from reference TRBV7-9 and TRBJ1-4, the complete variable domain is DTGVSQNPRHKITKRGQNVTFRCDPISEHNRLYWYRQTLGQGPEFLTYFQNEAQLEKSRLLSDRFSAERPKGSFSTLEIQRTEQGDSAMYLCATSQRAEKLFFGSGTQLSVL.

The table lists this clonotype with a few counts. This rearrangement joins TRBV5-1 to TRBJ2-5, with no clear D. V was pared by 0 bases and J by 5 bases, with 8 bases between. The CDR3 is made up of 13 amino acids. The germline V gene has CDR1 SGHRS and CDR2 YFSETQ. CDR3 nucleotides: TGCGCCAGCAGCTTGGTTCTCCGGGAGACCCAGTACTTC. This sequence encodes CASSLVLRETQYF.

The CDR3 DNA sequence: TGCAGTGCTAGCCGGGCTAGAGATACGCAGTATTTT. Amino acids: CSASRARDTQYF. The chain couples TRBV20-1 to TRBJ2-3; unclear D gene. The ends were cut back, 3 bases at V and 5 bases at J, with 9 bases in the middle. The CDR3 sequence is 12 residues long. Germline lookup yields CDR1 DFQATT and CDR2 SNEGSKA (reference sequence).

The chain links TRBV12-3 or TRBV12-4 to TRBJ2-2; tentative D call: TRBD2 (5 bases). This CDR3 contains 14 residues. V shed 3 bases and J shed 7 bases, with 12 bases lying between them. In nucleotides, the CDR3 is TGTGCCAGCAGTTTGCTAGCTCGGAGCGGGGAGCTGTTTTTT. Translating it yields CASSLLARSGELFF.